This T cell receptor (beta chain) was obtained from a study of blood T cell repertoires in COVID-19. Study-level background: Acute-phase and convalescent COVID-19 samples originated in the United States, Italy and Spain.

Germline V gene data show CDR1 as SGHDT and CDR2 as YYEEEE. V lost 4 bases, J lost 6 bases, and 11 bases stayed unmatched. This CDR3 contains 15 residues. Participants, about 18 to 90 years old, spanned approximately 26 US areas. Someone with COVID-19 had been met by exposed participants within 2 weeks before study entry. Using immunoSEQ multiplex PCR, the repertoire was profiled, and TCRdb retains in-frame clones only, with some absent. This sample has approximately 260,000 clones, with 80% to 90% found just once. The TCR originated in a woman aged 50 to 65 who had been exposed to COVID-19. The chain recombines TRBV5-6 with TRBJ1-2; 8 bases are shared with TRBD1. Input material: PBMCs or T cells enriched from blood (not recorded which). Here the CDR3 DNA reads TGTGCCAGCAGCACCGCCTCGGACAGGGAGCATGGCTACACCTTC. It specifies CASSTASDREHGYTF.